The 20 T cell receptor beta chains presented below share a single source sample, sequenced in a study of glioma-infiltrating T cells after dendritic cell vaccination. Measured with immunoSEQ multiplex PCR; TCRdb has only the in-frame clones, and not every one. Of around 72,000 clones listed, 65% to 90% were seen once; the top ten hold approximately 7.9%. The source was blood, collected before dendritic cell vaccination. These TCRs come from a human donor with glioblastoma.

The CDR3 region has the DNA TGTGCCAGCAGCGCCCAAAGTGGAGGCCTTAACTATGGCTACACCTTC. Protein product: CASSAQSGGLNYGYTF. This rearrangement joins TRBV9 to TRBJ1-2; D uncertain. The CDR3 is made up of 16 amino acids. V lost 3 bases to trimming and J lost 1 base, with 16 bases between them. Germline V CDR1 and CDR2: SGDLS, YYNGEE.

The rearrangement joins TRBV11-2 to TRBJ1-4; 7 nucleotides agree with TRBD1. J gave up 7 bases and V 1 base, and 9 bases lay outside the gene matches. The CDR3 spans 16 residues. Germline V CDR1 and CDR2: SGHAT, FQNNGV. CDR3 protein: CASSLGPNRGGEKLFF. The CDR3 bases are TGTGCCAGCAGCTTAGGCCCAAACAGGGGCGGTGAAAAACTGTTTTTT.

This chain connects TRBV4-1 to TRBJ1-6, with D maybe TRBD1 (5 bases). The CDR3 runs 19 residues. The germline V and J ends were trimmed by 4 bases and 10 bases, with 29 bases remaining between them. CDR1 is MGHRA, CDR2 YSYEKL, per germline. CDR3 in DNA: TGCGCCAGCAGCCCGCGAGCCATTTGGAGCCAGGGAGGCGGCTCACCCCTCCACTTT. It encodes CASSPRAIWSQGGGSPLHF.

This CDR3 is CASSVWGRGDTDTQYF. DNA for the CDR3: TGTGCCAGCAGCGTTTGGGGGCGGGGGGACACAGATACGCAGTATTTT. This rearrangement joins TRBV9 to TRBJ2-3, with 8 bases aligning to TRBD2. From germline, CDR1 is SGDLS and CDR2 YYNGEE. CDR3 length equals 16 residues. V dropped 2 bases and J dropped 2; count of bases not matched to a gene: 7.

The V call is TRBV29-1, the J call TRBJ2-3; tentative D call: TRBD2 (5 bases). Germline CDR1 reads SQVTM; CDR2 reads ANQGSEA. Trimming pared 4 bases from V and 0 bases from J, leaving 14 bases between. The CDR3 runs to 15 residues. The CDR3 region is CSVVFSGGSTDTQYF. DNA for the CDR3: TGCAGCGTTGTGTTTAGTGGAGGAAGCACAGATACGCAGTATTTT.

This sequence joins TRBV7-2 and TRBJ2-3; D gene ambiguous. The CDR3 consists of 11 residues. CDR1 is SGHTA, CDR2 FQGNSA, per germline. V dropped 5 bases and J dropped 2 bases, with 2 bases sitting between them. The CDR3 region has the DNA TGTGCCAGCAGCCACACAGATACGCAGTATTTT. Translation: CASSHTDTQYF.

The genes are TRBV2 and TRBJ2-5; 9 positions agree with TRBD2. In germline, CDR1 is SNHLY, CDR2 FYNNEI. CDR3 length: 15 amino acids. The trim removed 4 bases at V and 7 bases at J, leaving 10 bases unmatched. The CDR3 nucleotides read TGTGCCAGCAGTGGGGCGGGGGGGGATTCAAGGACCCAGTACTTC. It specifies CASSGAGGDSRTQYF.

The V and J genes are TRBV5-1 and TRBJ1-2, with D possibly being TRBD1 (5 bases). V gave up 3 bases and J gave up 7 bases, with 13 bases separating them. This CDR3 has 13 residues. Germline lookup yields CDR1 SGHRS and CDR2 YFSETQ. The CDR3 protein is CASSYAGETGYTF. The CDR3, as DNA: TGCGCCAGCAGCTACGCGGGGGAGACTGGCTACACCTTC.

V usage is TRBV5-1 and J usage is TRBJ1-2; 8 bases agree with TRBD1. The CDR3 loop spans 15 amino acids. V lost 4 bases and J lost 5; bases outside the gene matches: 10. The V gene's germline CDR1 is SGHRS and CDR2 YFSETQ. Written as DNA, the CDR3 is TGCGCCAGCAGCCCCGGACAGGGATCAGGGTATGGCTACACCTTC. This translates into CASSPGQGSGYGYTF.

In this sample, this clone turned up a few times. The rearrangement uses TRBV7-9 and TRBJ2-7; no firm D call. The CDR3 is 12 amino acids. CDR1 SEHNR and CDR2 FQNEAQ come from the germline V gene (reference sequence). V lost 2 bases and J 6 bases, leaving 8 bases between the germline ends. DNA for the CDR3: TGTGCCAGCAGCTTAAGAGGTCCCGAGCAGTACTTC. Translated: CASSLRGPEQYF.

This chain connects TRBV5-1 to TRBJ2-7; D possibly corresponds to TRBD1 (5 bases). The V gene lost 0 bases and the J gene lost 0 bases, with 7 bases spanning the gap. The germline V gene has CDR1 SGHRS and CDR2 YFSETQ. There are 14 residues in the CDR3. In DNA form, the CDR3 reads TGCGCCAGCAGCTTGGAGGGGCTCTCCTACGAGCAGTACTTC. It encodes CASSLEGLSYEQYF.

J is TRBJ1-4 and V is TRBV4-3, with D possibly matching TRBD1 (5 bases). This CDR3 region has 17 residues. The germline V gene encodes CDR1 LGHNA and CDR2 YSLEER. V was pared by 1 base and J by 8 bases, with 20 bases between. The CDR3 region is CASSQGTRQSVGEKLFF. The CDR3 DNA reads as TGCGCCAGCAGCCAAGGGACCAGACAGTCCGTCGGAGAAAAACTGTTTTTT.

This clone was seen just once. This chain uses TRBV6-5 with TRBJ1-5; D remains unclear. Germline CDR1 MNHEY, CDR2 SVGAGI. Trimming shortened V by 7 bases and J by 2 bases, and 15 bases separated the two germline ends. CDR3 length: 15 residues. CDR3 region: CASKVRGEGNQPQHF. CDR3 coding DNA: TGTGCCAGCAAAGTCCGGGGTGAGGGCAATCAGCCCCAGCATTTT.

The rearrangement uses TRBV7-3 and TRBJ2-3; no clear D gene. Germline V gene sequence: CDR1 SGHTA, CDR2 FQGTGA. The V and J ends lost 2 bases and 2 bases respectively, with 8 bases between them. CDR3 size: 14 residues. CDR3 sequence reads: CASSLSGSTDTQYF. The CDR3 region has the DNA TGTGCCAGCAGCTTATCTGGCTCCACAGATACGCAGTATTTT.

This sequence joins TRBV6-6 and TRBJ2-5; D may be TRBD2 (6 bases). V was shortened by 0 bases and J by 1 base, with 6 bases between the two germline ends. The CDR3 extends over 14 amino acids. The germline gives CDR1 MNHNY, CDR2 SVGAGI (reference sequence). CDR3 nucleotides: TGTGCCAGCAGTTACTCGGGAGGCCAAGAGACCCAGTACTTC. Its protein is CASSYSGGQETQYF.

The chain's CDR3 is CASSPRENTEAFF. CDR3 DNA sequence: TGTGCCAGCAGCCCACGGGAAAACACTGAAGCTTTCTTT. The V gene is TRBV11-2, the J gene TRBJ1-1, with D uncertain. The CDR3 is made up of 13 amino acids. Looked up from germline, CDR1 is SGHAT and CDR2 is FQNNGV. The ends were cut back, 5 bases at V and 2 bases at J, with 9 bases in the middle.

The V and J genes are TRBV6-1 and TRBJ1-1; tentatively, D is TRBD1 (6 bases). CDR1 is MNHNS, CDR2 SASEGT, per germline. V lost 7 bases, J lost 5 bases, and 14 bases lay in between. This CDR3 contains 13 residues. CDR3 sequence: CASILNRDTEAFF. The CDR3 nucleotides are TGTGCCAGCATCCTGAACAGGGATACTGAAGCTTTCTTT.

The rearrangement uses TRBV11-2 and TRBJ1-2; 11 positions match TRBD1. The CDR3 runs 17 residues. CDR1 is SGHAT and CDR2 is FQNNGV in the germline V gene. V dropped 4 bases and J dropped 0; count of bases not matched to a gene: 7. CDR3 residues: CASSSVRTGGSNYGYTF. The CDR3 region has the DNA TGTGCCAGCAGCTCGGTTAGGACAGGGGGCTCTAACTATGGCTACACCTTC.

This sequence joins TRBV30 and TRBJ1-1, with a possible D match to TRBD1 (6 bases). CDR3 length: 13 amino acids. Trimming pared 4 bases from V and 2 bases from J, leaving 11 bases between. Germline CDR1 and CDR2: GTSNPN and SVGIG (reference sequence). CDR3 sequence (DNA): TGTGCCTGGATGGCAGGGGTAAACACTGAAGCTTTCTTT. The encoded protein is CAWMAGVNTEAFF.

The V and J genes are TRBV4-1 and TRBJ2-7; D ambiguous. CDR1 MGHRA and CDR2 YSYEKL come from the germline V gene. V was cut by 2 bases and J by 4 bases, with 6 bases left in between. CDR3 length equals 12 residues. CDR3 nucleotide sequence: TGCGCCAGCAGCCAAAATCAGTACGAGCAGTACTTC. Its translation is CASSQNQYEQYF.